This T cell receptor (beta chain) is drawn from a study of cytomegalovirus exposure and HLA in healthy donors (dated by TCRdb to 2016 to 2017). Concerning the study at large: An earlier analysis of approximately 600 of the donors reported more than 250 Gb of sequence data and 117 million unique TCR beta sequences from around 200 million T cells. A later analysis re-examined previously published TCR beta repertoires from more than 650 donors and added high-resolution HLA genotyping to investigate patterns of TCR occurrence. All discovery cohort repertoires had been generated on a single sequencing platform. An earlier analysis of 500 to 750 of the donors applied high-throughput TCR beta sequencing to assess whether each TCR beta V gene segment acted as functional or pseudogenic. An early release that covered 640 HLA-typed donors contained 300 to 350 gigabases of sequencing data and about 93 million unique TCR sequences. The aim of the study was to test whether cataloging public T cell receptors could identify signatures of past pathogen exposure. Among under 450 genotyped donors of the cohort, an average of 235,054 unique TCR beta nucleotide sequences were sequenced per donor, roughly 20% of them non-productive. A later genetic analysis took genome-wide SNP genotypes for about three fifths of the roughly 670 donors and used that subset as a discovery cohort. Roughly five DR-DQ haplotypes were handled as single units for association and clustering, since linkage in the cohort was strong. Besides the first cohort of about 730 subjects, a separate validation cohort made up of roughly 120 different subjects was used. Of the roughly 400 genotyped donors, around 81% fell in the genetic ancestry cluster associated with self-reported Caucasian donors. Both class I and class II loci were covered by HLA typing, at four-digit resolution. The number of typed donors differed by locus: about 620-640 for A, B, C, DRB1 and DQB1; 500 to 550 for DQA1; 606 for DPA1; and around 490 for DPB1. High-throughput TCR immunosequencing, statistical association of individual TCRs with disease status, and machine learning were combined to predict cytomegalovirus infection status. The study profiled the T cell repertoires of under 850 subjects by immunosequencing and related them to cytomegalovirus serostatus. Donor age, sex, ethnicity and CMV serostatus were collected together with the repertoire data. Rather than drawing on any new phenotypic data, the later analysis identified candidate immune exposures from TCR beta sequences and the way those sequences occurred across donors.

In total, more than 500 healthy bone marrow donors made up the cohort. Cohort members were all nominally healthy when sampled, although unrecorded immune exposures were likely present. The donor tested CMV seronegative and was one of the 352 seronegative cohort members. A peripheral blood sample was collected from each donor, and TCR beta sequencing was performed on peripheral blood mononuclear cells. The Qiagen DNeasy Blood Extraction Kit was used to extract genomic DNA from the blood cell samples. Library method: the immunoSEQ multiplex PCR assay. A mixture of 60 forward primers for TCR Vbeta segments and 13 reverse primers for TCR Jbeta segments was used in the multiplex PCR. The CDR3 region of rearranged TCR beta genes was amplified from genomic DNA by a multiplex PCR assay. On the Illumina HiSeq System, the amplified TCR beta libraries were sequenced as 87-base-pair reads. As for how the authors treated the data: A later analysis tallied about 77 million unique TCR beta chains across the 700 or so repertoires, and around 12 million of those chains were shared by two or more donors. Raw reads were error-corrected and collapsed into unique sequences by a nearest-neighbor algorithm in which closely related sequences were merged to remove PCR and sequencing errors. V, D and J gene segments were assigned by aligning CDR3 sequences to IMGT reference sequences. Each retained sequence needed at least a six-nucleotide match to both a V gene segment and a J gene segment. A rearrangement was called productive if the CDR3 had no stop codons and remained in frame with V and J, and every other rearrangement was called non-productive. Following IMGT convention, CDR3 was defined as the stretch from the second conserved V-encoded cysteine to the conserved J-encoded phenylalanine. The earlier analysis of about 530 of the donors excluded any sequence lacking an unambiguous match to a single V gene segment. An earlier analysis of 587 of the donors classified V segments as functional when productive rearrangements were above 56.7% and as segregating when the standard deviation between donors was above 5%. A statistical classification framework was built for diagnosing cytomegalovirus status from the catalog of TCR beta chain sequences. V and J gene assignment, in a later analysis, came from comparing TCR nucleotide sequences with IMGT/GENE-DB human TR gene sequences. A later analysis assigned CDR3 sequences and most-parsimonious VDJ recombination scenarios with the TCRdist pipeline. In a later analysis, each TCR beta chain was defined by its CDR3 amino acid sequence together with its V-gene family, and reads lacking a unique V-gene family were excluded. In a later analysis, around 650 highly shared, low-generation-probability nucleotide sequences were removed to address suspected cross-contamination and a sequencing artifact. In a later analysis, a clonal expansion index was calculated for each public chain from normalized within-repertoire ranks of inferred template counts. A later analysis computed generation probabilities with a VDJ recombination model fitted to out-of-frame rearrangements, and checked the results against IGoR. In a later analysis, hypergeometric tests were used to score TCR-TCR, TCR-HLA and TCR-CMV co-occurrence, with a repertoire-size bias correction applied to TCR pairs. A later analysis estimated false discovery rates by permuting HLA or CMV assignments 20 times. In a later analysis, co-occurring TCRs were grouped with DBSCAN, and TCRdist sequence similarity was added when clustering was performed within HLA-allele-positive subsets. Repertoires with fewer than 30,000 or more than 120,000 public chains were left out of co-occurrence clustering, as were four to six repertoires with anomalous nucleotide sharing. As stored in TCRdb, this immuneACCESS dataset retains in-frame rearrangements with V and J assigned. A fraction of the clones does not appear; measured against another copy, unresolved V genes explain less than half of the discrepancy, and the remainder lacks a known reason. V and J calls and clone size are as listed in that table; D and trimming were resolved from the DNA. Here the sample has some 130,000 clones; 83% occur a single time. The top ten clonotypes cover less than 1.5% of the sample.

Worth noting for this clone: The target of this receptor is not known. Base qualities are not provided; no much larger clone lies one nucleotide away.

Study-level results and caveats: A further reported finding was that TCR beta sequences accurately predicted the HLA-A and HLA-B alleles for most subjects in the first cohort. In vitro tests confirmed that three of the cytomegalovirus-associated TCR beta chains recognize cytomegalovirus antigens. Specific HLA alleles were associated with 16,951 TCR beta sequences at a false discovery rate of 0.05 in a later analysis. Immune exposure information for the cohort was limited to CMV serostatus. When HLA alleles, especially DR and DQ, strongly co-occurred, attributing TCR associations to individual alleles was difficult. The earlier analysis of approximately 590 of the donors excluded seventeen rarely observed V segments, including chromosome 9 orphons, because counts were too low. Compared with equally common non-associated chains, HLA-associated TCR beta chains in a later analysis were more clonally expanded and had lower generation probabilities. In an earlier analysis of about 540 of the donors, most TCR beta V segments were observed in productive rearrangements about 90% or about 30% of the time, broadly matching IMGT annotations. A total of roughly 160 TCR beta chains were listed by the study as associated with cytomegalovirus. A later analysis found that most CMV-associated TCR beta chains appeared HLA-restricted, with HLA associations seemingly driven largely by CMV exposure. It was suggested by the authors that the approach could potentially be generalized to other disease states and immunological phenotypes. HLA typing was unavailable for some donors at each locus, so association tests used only the typed subset. In this cohort, only TCR beta chains were sequenced, and detectable features were limited by the absence of alpha or paired-chain data. The presence/absence analyses assumed that sequencing depth was roughly uniform across donors, and that assumption may not be true. In a later analysis, the rate of TCR association differed among HLA loci, with DRB1 alleles having the most associated TCRs and HLA-C alleles having the fewest. A cluster of highly shared sequence variants was judged likely to represent a technical artifact of the sequencing pipeline. V-gene and J-gene trimming of TCR beta chains was associated with a missense DCLRE1C variant in a later genetic analysis, and the association was replicated in an independent cohort. According to a later genetic analysis, donors in an Asian-associated ancestry cluster had fewer N-insertions in productive TCRs than the approximately 630-donor mean. Correlated functional status among segregating V segments might be attributable to linkage disequilibrium, but an unknown experimental factor could not be ruled out. Cytomegalovirus status was reported to be diagnosed by the classifier with high specificity and sensitivity in both the original and validation cohorts. A later analysis reported that several top co-occurrence clusters appeared linked to parvovirus B19, influenza, CMV and Epstein-Barr virus. Some IMGT-functional V segments, including TRBV6-2 and TRBV6-3, could not be told apart with the 87-base-pair reads, so those segments were excluded. Most TCR sequences were observed very rarely across donors, whereas some public TCRs were present in many individuals.

Deletion took 4 bases off V and 4 bases off J, with a span of 16 bases between the germline ends. From the cysteine through the phenylalanine, the CDR3 covers 15 amino acids. Left in the record is the CDR3 DNA by itself, 45 bases read in frame from the first base. The germline V gene specifies MDHEN as CDR1 and SYDVKM as CDR2. The sequencing sample was made of PBMCs. The source of this sequence is a girl aged 2 to 10 in good health and CMV-seronegative. The rearranged chain carries TRBV28 and TRBJ1-2, with TRBD1 tentatively as D gene (6 bases match). The DNA sequence is as follows: TGTGCCAGCAGTTCCCACAGGGCCTCATCCTATGGCTACACCTTC. It translates to CASSSHRASSYGYTF.